The clone carrying this T cell receptor beta chain showed up many times. The antigen remains unidentified. This sample stems from a study of regulatory T cells in long-lasting Graves disease. Points from the study as a whole: More public clonotypes were shared by persistent patients (under 3,000) than by new patients (around 990).

Time point meaning: newly diagnosed GD, antithyroid drugs for less than 3 months. From PBMCs, RNA was extracted and then used to make the TCR library. It was by American Thyroid Association guidelines that Graves' disease was diagnosed. Approximately 9.6-milliliter peripheral blood samples went into EDTA tubes. The TCR beta library used iRepertoire HTBI primers with Arm-PCR amplification of CDR3. TCRdb reprocessed the multiplex PCR reads via MiXCR and lists one record per CDR3 protein. The data hold hundreds of thousands of distinct CDR3 sequences, with 15% to 20% observed a single time. The sample also formed part of further work on T cells in Graves' hyperthyroidism and ophthalmopathy.

The TCR originated in a woman aged 30 to 39 with Graves disease. Sample: peripheral blood mononuclear cells (PBMCs), taken at new diagnosis, from a patient treated with antithyroid drugs.

The CDR3 is CATSGTEPGNIQYF. The CDR3 nucleotides read TGTGCCACCAGTGGTACGGAACCGGGAAACATTCAGTACTTC. This rearrangement joins TRBV24-1 to TRBJ2-4; D is unresolved. The germline V gene has CDR1 KGHDR and CDR2 SFDVKD. The CDR3 runs 14 residues. V was trimmed by 5 bases and J by 6 bases, leaving 13 bases between them.